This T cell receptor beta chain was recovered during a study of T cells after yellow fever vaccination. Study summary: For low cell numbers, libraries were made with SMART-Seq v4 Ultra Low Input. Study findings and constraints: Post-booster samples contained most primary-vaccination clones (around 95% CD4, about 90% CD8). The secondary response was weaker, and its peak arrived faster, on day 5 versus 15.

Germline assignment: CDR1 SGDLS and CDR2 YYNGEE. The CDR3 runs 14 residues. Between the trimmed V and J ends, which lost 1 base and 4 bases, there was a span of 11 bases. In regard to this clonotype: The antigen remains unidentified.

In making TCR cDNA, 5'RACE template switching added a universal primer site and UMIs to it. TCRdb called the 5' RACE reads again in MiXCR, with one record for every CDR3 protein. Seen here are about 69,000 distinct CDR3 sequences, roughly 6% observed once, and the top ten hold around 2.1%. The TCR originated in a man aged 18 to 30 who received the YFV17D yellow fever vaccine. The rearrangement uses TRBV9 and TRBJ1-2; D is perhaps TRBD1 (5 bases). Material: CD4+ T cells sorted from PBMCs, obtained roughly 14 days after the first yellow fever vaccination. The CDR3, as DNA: TGTGCCAGCAGCGTACAAGACAGACCCTATGGCTACACCTTC. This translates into CASSVQDRPYGYTF.